This paragraph reports one T cell receptor (beta chain). This entry comes from a study of control samples from healthy donors and cancer patients. The repertoire was sequenced with immunoSEQ multiplex PCR; TCRdb's copy has only in-frame clones and lacks some. The repertoire holds about 170,000 clones, with roughly 89% as singletons. The CDR3 loop spans 14 amino acids. Germline CDR1 and CDR2: SGHRS and YFSETQ. Trimming took 5 bases from V and 2 from J; bases not matched to a gene: 1. Sequencing was done on a sample of blood. The V gene is TRBV5-1, the J gene TRBJ1-4; the match to TRBD1 covers 9 bases. This TCR came from a woman aged 25 to 39 in good health. The CDR3 spells CASRGQGTNEKLFF. CDR3 nucleotide sequence: TGCGCCAGCAGGGGACAGGGCACTAATGAAAAACTGTTTTTT. Based on the CDR3 plus reference TRBV5-1 and TRBJ1-4, the full variable domain is KAGVTQTPRYLIKTRGQQVTLSCSPISGHRSVSWYQQTPGQGLQFLFEYFSETQRNKGNFPGRFSGRQFSNSRSEMNVSTLELGDSALYLCASRGQGTNEKLFFGSGTQLSVL.